This T cell receptor (beta chain) was sequenced for a study of cytomegalovirus exposure and HLA in healthy donors. The wider study: Early on, a data release was issued that held 80 million or so unique TCRs from HLA-typed donors. Whole-study results and caveats: Later findings reportedly placed an Asian-associated ancestry cluster below the approximately 650-donor mean for N-insertions.

This CDR3 is built from 15 residues. Germline-derived CDR1 and CDR2 are KGHSH and LQKENI. With V trimmed by 0 bases and J by 7 bases, 4 bases remained unmatched. PCR primers comprised 60 Vbeta and 13 Jbeta primers. TCRdb's copy holds only in-frame clones and misses some; the assay was immunoSEQ multiplex PCR. The sample holds around 100,000 clones; approximately 88% are singletons and the top ten take around 1.9%. Of note for this clone: Its antigen is as yet unknown.

This clonotype was sampled from a man between 18 and 35 years old in good health and CMV-seronegative. Input material: PBMCs. The chain carries TRBV18 and TRBJ2-2; 8 positions match TRBD2. CDR3 nucleotide sequence: TGTGCCAGCTCACCACCCCGGACTAGCATCGGGGAGCTGTTTTTT. Its protein product is CASSPPRTSIGELFF.